Below, 32 T cell receptor beta chains from the same sample are listed, as sequenced in a study of blood T cell repertoires in COVID-19. The data were produced by immunoSEQ multiplex PCR, yet TCRdb's version contains in-frame clones alone and is incomplete. The sample lists 250,000 to 350,000 clones, about nine tenths occurring once. Sequenced: peripheral blood. The receptors originated from a young woman with COVID-19, enrolled during active disease.

The V call is TRBV18, the J call TRBJ1-3, with D hard to call. With 6 bases removed from V and 4 bases from J, the gap between germline ends came to 16 bases. The CDR3 has 15 amino acids. From germline, CDR1 is KGHSH and CDR2 LQKENI. CDR3: CASSIERTLGNTIYF. CDR3 bases: TGTGCCAGCTCCATAGAAAGAACTCTGGGAAACACCATATATTTT. Variable domain in full (rest from reference TRBV18 and TRBJ1-3): NAGVMQNPRHLVRRRGQEARLRCSPMKGHSHVYWYRQLPEEGLKFMVYLQKENIIDESGMPKERFSAEFPKEGPSILRIQQVVRGDSAAYFCASSIERTLGNTIYFGEGSWLTVV.

This clone was seen just once. The chain is built from TRBV2 and TRBJ2-1; 9 nucleotides line up with TRBD2. V was pared by 6 bases and J by 3 bases, with 6 bases of the junction left unmatched. Per the germline V gene, CDR1 is SNHLY and CDR2 is FYNNEI. The CDR3 is made up of 15 amino acids. As DNA, the CDR3 is TGTGCCAGCAGCGAAATAGCGGGAGACTACAATGAGCAGTTCTTC. Translating gives CASSEIAGDYNEQFF.

This chain uses TRBV19 with TRBJ1-2; D is possibly TRBD1 (6 bases). This CDR3 spans 15 amino acids. Trimming left V 6 bases short and J 2 bases short, with 16 bases between. CDR1 is LNHDA, CDR2 SQIVND, per germline (reference sequence). This CDR3 reads CASSSPGQPNYGYTF. The CDR3, as DNA: TGTGCCAGTAGCTCCCCCGGACAGCCCAACTATGGCTACACCTTC.

The chain has TRBV28 and TRBJ2-7; possibly TRBD2 for D (6 bases). The CDR3 spans 15 residues. CDR1 and CDR2 from the germline V gene are MDHEN and SYDVKM. Trimming removed 6 bases at V and 3 bases at J, with 18 bases between. CDR3 sequence: CASSRSEGRFYEQYF. As DNA, the CDR3 is TGTGCCAGCAGCCGCTCGGAGGGAAGATTCTACGAGCAGTACTTC.

V usage is TRBV27 and J usage is TRBJ1-4; 7 nucleotides line up with TRBD1. The germline V gene has CDR1 MNHEY and CDR2 SMNVEV (reference sequence). V lost 6 bases and J lost 6; bases outside the gene matches: 4. CDR3 length: 13 residues. The CDR3 region is CASRLGGHEKLFF. The CDR3 nucleotides read TGTGCCAGCAGATTAGGGGGCCATGAAAAACTGTTTTTT.

The chain carries TRBV24-1 and TRBJ2-2; weak D call: TRBD2 (6 bases). Trimming took off 3 bases at V and 1 base at J, with 14 bases between the two ends. Per germline, CDR1 KGHDR and CDR2 SFDVKD. There are 17 residues in the CDR3. CDR3 nucleotides: TGTGCCACCAGTGATATCGCGGGACTCCGGAACACCGGGGAGCTGTTTTTT. Its protein product is CATSDIAGLRNTGELFF.

V usage is TRBV28 and J usage is TRBJ1-5; a weak D match, TRBD1 (5 bases). Deletions cut 2 bases from V and 5 bases from J, with 10 bases between. The CDR3 sequence is 14 residues long. CDR1 is MDHEN and CDR2 is SYDVKM in the germline V gene. Here the CDR3 DNA reads TGTGCCAGCAGTTTAGGCCAGGGTCATCAGCCCCAGCATTTT. Its protein product is CASSLGQGHQPQHF.

The chain combines TRBV6-2 or TRBV6-3 with TRBJ1-1; D is possibly TRBD1 (6 bases). V gave up 0 bases and J gave up 1 base, with 18 bases separating them. This CDR3 comprises 18 residues. Per germline, CDR1 MNHEY and CDR2 SVGEGT. The CDR3 coding sequence is TGTGCCAGCAGTTACTCACCTATGACAGGAGCCAAGAACACTGAAGCTTTCTTT. This sequence encodes CASSYSPMTGAKNTEAFF.

The CDR3 region is CASSQGRGTRPSEQYF. The CDR3, as DNA: TGTGCCAGCAGCCAAGGCAGGGGGACTAGACCATCCGAGCAGTACTTC. The V and J genes are TRBV5-4 and TRBJ2-7, with D tentatively TRBD2 (8 bases). With 4 bases removed from V and 6 bases from J, the gap between germline ends came to 23 bases. CDR1 is SGHNT and CDR2 is YYREEE in the germline V gene (reference sequence). CDR3 length equals 16 residues.

The chain is built from TRBV6-4 and TRBJ2-5, with 7 bases fitting TRBD1. J lost 2 bases, V lost 10 bases, and 4 bases had no gene match. Germline CDR1 and CDR2: MRHNA and SNTAGT. This CDR3 comprises 12 residues. In nucleotides, the CDR3 is TGTGCCATCGGGACAGAACAAGAGACCCAGTACTTC. Its protein product is CAIGTEQETQYF.

CDR3 sequence: CATSRDGTSGINEQFF. In nucleotides, the CDR3 is TGTGCCACCAGCAGAGATGGTACTAGCGGGATAAATGAGCAGTTCTTC. This chain links TRBV15 with TRBJ2-1; TRBD2 aligns across 10 bases. V lost 0 bases and J lost 7; bases outside the gene matches: 6. Germline CDR1 is LNHNV and CDR2 is YYDKDF (reference sequence). CDR3 size: 16 residues.

V gene TRBV2 combines with J gene TRBJ1-2; 10 positions match TRBD1. J lost 5 bases, V lost 8 bases, and 5 bases had no gene match. This CDR3 has 13 residues. The V gene's germline CDR1 is SNHLY and CDR2 FYNNEI. The CDR3 DNA follows: TGTGCCAGCGGGGACAGGGGACTATATGGCTACACCTTC. Its translation is CASGDRGLYGYTF. Together with reference TRBV2 and TRBJ1-2, the CDR3 gives the full variable domain: EPEVTQTPSHQVTQMGQEVILRCVPISNHLYFYWYRQILGQKVEFLVSFYNNEISEKSEIFDDQFSVERPDGSNFTLKIRSTKLEDSAMYFCASGDRGLYGYTFGSGTRLTVV.

DNA of the CDR3: TGCGCCAGCAGCTCCGGACAGGGGGCAGATCAGCCCCAGCATTTT. This sequence encodes CASSSGQGADQPQHF. The chain has TRBV5-1 and TRBJ1-5; 11 bases align to TRBD1. The trim removed 3 bases at V and 5 bases at J, leaving 4 bases unmatched. This CDR3 has 15 residues. The germline V gene encodes CDR1 SGHRS and CDR2 YFSETQ. The full variable domain, rest sourced from reference TRBV5-1 and TRBJ1-5, is KAGVTQTPRYLIKTRGQQVTLSCSPISGHRSVSWYQQTPGQGLQFLFEYFSETQRNKGNFPGRFSGRQFSNSRSEMNVSTLELGDSALYLCASSSGQGADQPQHFGDGTRLSIL.

The J gene is TRBJ1-5, the V gene TRBV18; 9 nucleotides match TRBD1. The CDR3 is made up of 18 amino acids. CDR1 is KGHSH, CDR2 LQKENI, per germline. The ends lost 2 bases at V and 2 bases at J; junction bases unmatched: 10. CDR3 loop: CASSPGAATGGGNQPQHF. The CDR3 DNA follows: TGTGCCAGCTCACCAGGGGCCGCGACAGGGGGTGGCAATCAGCCCCAGCATTTT.

The genes are TRBV11-2 and TRBJ1-2; D gene uncertain. The germline gives CDR1 SGHAT, CDR2 FQNNGV. The germline V and J ends were trimmed by 5 bases and 13 bases, with 17 bases remaining between them. This CDR3 comprises 12 residues. CDR3 protein: CASSPVRRVATF. CDR3 sequence (DNA): TGTGCCAGCAGCCCAGTTCGTCGGGTCGCCACCTTC.

The V and J genes are TRBV4-2 and TRBJ1-4; TRBD1 matches 7 bases. The CDR3 runs 15 residues. The germline V gene has CDR1 LGHNA and CDR2 YNFKEQ. V shed 3 bases and J 6 bases; nucleotides not matched to a gene: 7. The CDR3 spells CASSQLRGPDEKLFF. In nucleotides, the CDR3 is TGTGCCAGCAGCCAGCTAAGGGGGCCGGATGAAAAACTGTTTTTT.

This chain joins TRBV6-2 or TRBV6-3 and TRBJ2-1; the D is unclear. Trimming took 0 bases from V and 2 from J, leaving 11 bases between them. The germline V gene has CDR1 MNHEY and CDR2 SVGEGT. This CDR3 is built from 16 residues. CDR3 sequence (DNA): TGTGCCAGCAGTTACTCGACCGGCAGGCCCTACAATGAGCAGTTCTTC. It translates to CASSYSTGRPYNEQFF.

A few counts support this clone. The chain combines TRBV28 with TRBJ1-5; 8 positions agree with TRBD1. The CDR3 is 14 residues long. In germline, CDR1 is MDHEN, CDR2 SYDVKM. Trimming removed 6 bases from V and 3 bases from J; junction bases left unmatched: 4. CDR3 coding DNA: TGTGCCAGCAGCGGGACAGGCAACAATCAGCCCCAGCATTTT. It translates to CASSGTGNNQPQHF.

V usage is TRBV14 and J usage is TRBJ2-5; D remains unclear. Trimming stripped 3 bases from V and 1 base from J, with 9 bases between. The CDR3 has 14 amino acids. Germline V CDR1 and CDR2: SGHDN, FVKESK. CDR3 DNA: TGTGCCAGCAGCCAGCAGGCGATCCAAGAGACCCAGTACTTC. It is translated as CASSQQAIQETQYF.

This sequence joins TRBV27 and TRBJ2-1; no definite D call. This CDR3 contains 14 residues. Looked up from germline, CDR1 is MNHEY and CDR2 is SMNVEV (reference sequence). V was trimmed by 3 bases and J by 2 bases, leaving 8 bases between them. The CDR3 bases are TGTGCCAGCAGTTTGCTGGCAGCCTACAATGAGCAGTTCTTC. This codes for CASSLLAAYNEQFF.

The chain recombines TRBV3-1 (or the pseudogene TRBV3-2) with TRBJ2-5; tentatively, D is TRBD2 (6 bases). Germline CDR1 LGHDT, CDR2 YNNKEL (reference sequence). CDR3 length: 16 amino acids. Trimming removed 1 base at V and 5 bases at J, with 17 bases between. This CDR3 reads CASSQVRGHMDETQYF. The CDR3 bases are TGTGCCAGCAGCCAAGTGCGGGGCCATATGGACGAGACCCAGTACTTC.

This chain joins TRBV5-1 and TRBJ1-6; 10 positions agree with TRBD1. J gave up 7 bases and V 0 bases, and 4 bases lay outside the gene matches. The CDR3 has 16 residues. Germline V gives CDR1 SGHRS, CDR2 YFSETQ. In nucleotides, the CDR3 is TGCGCCAGCAGCTTGGTCGGGACAGGGGTGAATTCACCCCTCCACTTT. Amino acid sequence: CASSLVGTGVNSPLHF.

The count of this clone is one. The V and J genes are TRBV4-1 and TRBJ1-6, with D perhaps TRBD1 (6 bases). V lost 6 bases and J lost 7, with 22 bases in between. Germline CDR1 MGHRA, CDR2 YSYEKL. This CDR3 has 17 amino acids. The CDR3 DNA follows: TGCGCCAGCAGTCGTATAGAACCGGGACATCTAAATTCACCCCTCCACTTT. Translation: CASSRIEPGHLNSPLHF.

The chain links TRBV7-9 to TRBJ2-1; 7 nucleotides line up with TRBD2. The junction had 6 bases not matched to a gene; V was cut back by 5 bases and J by 2 bases. The V gene's germline CDR1 is SEHNR and CDR2 FQNEAQ (reference sequence). This CDR3 has 15 amino acids. CDR3 nucleotides: TGTGCCAGCAGCCGCGGGGGTAGCCCCTACAATGAGCAGTTCTTC. Its protein product is CASSRGGSPYNEQFF.

This clone was detected a few times. The V and J genes are TRBV5-1 and TRBJ2-5; 7 bases line up with TRBD1. The CDR3 has 13 amino acids. Germline V CDR1 and CDR2: SGHRS, YFSETQ. V shed 7 bases and J 5 bases; nucleotides not matched to a gene: 8. Here the CDR3 reads CASRQGTGETQYF. The CDR3 DNA reads TGCGCCAGCCGACAGGGTACGGGGGAGACCCAGTACTTC.

The rearrangement joins TRBV19 to TRBJ1-4; D unresolved. CDR1 is LNHDA and CDR2 is SQIVND in the germline V gene (reference sequence). V lost 2 bases to trimming and J lost 0 bases, with 16 bases between them. The CDR3 runs to 18 residues. In nucleotides, the CDR3 is TGTGCCAGTAGTATATTCTCTCGAGTGGGCGCAACTAATGAAAAACTGTTTTTT. Its protein product is CASSIFSRVGATNEKLFF.

This clone was counted a few times. This chain links TRBV2 with TRBJ2-4; 8 positions match TRBD1. The V gene's germline CDR1 is SNHLY and CDR2 FYNNEI. The CDR3 runs to 14 residues. The V gene end was trimmed by 6 bases and the J gene end by 6 bases; junction bases not matched to a gene: 7. The CDR3 sequence is CASRHTGGRNIQYF. In DNA, the CDR3 is TGTGCCAGCAGACATACAGGGGGGAGAAACATTCAGTACTTC. Together with reference TRBV2 and TRBJ2-4, the CDR3 gives the full variable domain: EPEVTQTPSHQVTQMGQEVILRCVPISNHLYFYWYRQILGQKVEFLVSFYNNEISEKSEIFDDQFSVERPDGSNFTLKIRSTKLEDSAMYFCASRHTGGRNIQYFGAGTRLSVL.

This chain uses TRBV10-1 with TRBJ2-2; unclear D gene. Germline V gene lookup returns CDR1 WNHNN and CDR2 SYGVQD (reference sequence). Trimming cost V 7 bases and J 4 bases, with 13 bases left between them. The CDR3 sequence is 14 residues long. CDR3 loop: CASNRGTPTGELFF. CDR3 DNA: TGCGCCAGCAATCGAGGTACTCCCACCGGGGAGCTGTTTTTT.

This rearrangement joins TRBV11-2 to TRBJ2-7; D is perhaps TRBD2 (5 bases). Germline assignment: CDR1 SGHAT and CDR2 FQNNGV. Trimming removed 4 bases from V and 5 bases from J, with 12 bases in between. The CDR3 has 13 residues. The CDR3 DNA is TGTGCCAGCAGCTCTACACGGGGAGACGAGCAGTACTTC. As protein: CASSSTRGDEQYF.

V gene TRBV18 combines with J gene TRBJ2-7, with TRBD2 matching over 12 bases. The J segment lost 0 bases and the V segment lost 3 bases, leaving 3 bases of the junction unmatched. This CDR3 is 16 amino acids long. CDR1 and CDR2 from the germline V gene are KGHSH and LQKENI. CDR3 nucleotides: TGTGCCAGCTCACCGACTAGCGGGAGAGGCTCCTACGAGCAGTACTTC. Protein product: CASSPTSGRGSYEQYF.

The chain combines TRBV6-5 with TRBJ1-1, with 9 positions matching TRBD1. There are 14 residues in the CDR3. The V and J ends lost 5 bases and 7 bases, in that order; junction bases with no gene match: 8. Per the germline V gene, CDR1 is MNHEY and CDR2 is SVGAGI. The DNA for the CDR3 is TGTGCCAGCAGTAACAGGGGGCTAATAGGTGAAGCTTTCTTT. As protein: CASSNRGLIGEAFF.

This chain joins TRBV9 and TRBJ1-2; D might be TRBD1 (6 bases). The V end lost 7 bases, the J end lost 8 bases, and 18 bases lay between the germline ends. CDR1 and CDR2 (germline): SGDLS, YYNGEE. The CDR3 sequence is 13 residues long. This CDR3 reads CASSAGELGGYTF. The CDR3 nucleotides read TGTGCCAGCTCAGCAGGGGAACTAGGCGGCTACACCTTC.